The present entry profiles one T cell receptor (beta chain) with its context. The antigen remains undetermined. The CDR3 sequence is 14 residues long. Germline V CDR1 and CDR2: SGHRS, YFSETQ. The V and J ends lost 0 bases and 4 bases respectively, with 10 bases between them. This record belongs to a study of shared clonotypes between healthy human individuals. On the study more broadly: There were three CD4 naive, three CD4 memory, two CD8 naive and one CD8 memory plates per donor.

General observations from the study: Some naive CD4 clonotypes, roughly 4.8%, turned up in common across a few donors.

It was at deep level that the assay was run. Only in-frame clones appear in the TCRdb table, and some are missing; sequencing was by immunoSEQ multiplex PCR. The data contain about 1.5 million clones, roughly 98% of them singletons. The chain employs TRBV5-1 and TRBJ1-2, with D hard to call. The sequencing sample was made of naive CD4+ T cells sorted from blood. Stated subset: CD45RA+ positively selected. The sequence was collected from a man under 40 in good health. The CDR3 DNA is TGCGCCAGCAGCTTGGTAGGGATTGGCTATGGCTACACCTTC. Translating gives CASSLVGIGYGYTF.